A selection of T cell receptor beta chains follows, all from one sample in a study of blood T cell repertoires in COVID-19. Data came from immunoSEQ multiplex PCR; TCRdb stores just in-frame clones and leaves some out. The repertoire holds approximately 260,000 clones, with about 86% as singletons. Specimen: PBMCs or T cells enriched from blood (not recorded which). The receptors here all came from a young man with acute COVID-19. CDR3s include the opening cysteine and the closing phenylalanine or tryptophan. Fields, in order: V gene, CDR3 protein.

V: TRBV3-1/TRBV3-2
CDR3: CASRPGTGVDYGYTF

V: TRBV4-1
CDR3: CASSPAGTSGGGGDTQYF

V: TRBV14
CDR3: CASSQGALAGASTGELFF

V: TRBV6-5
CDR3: CASRGQGRSGYTF

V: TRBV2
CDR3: CASSAQTGVGNEQFF

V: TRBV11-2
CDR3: CASSIYRGDRGNSPLHF

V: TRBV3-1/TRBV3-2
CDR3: CASSPWNTGELFF

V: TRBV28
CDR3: CASSDTGELFF

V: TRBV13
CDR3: CASSPRGREKLFF

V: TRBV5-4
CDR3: CASRPTGGNEQFF

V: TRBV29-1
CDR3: CSVGGRGAQPQHF

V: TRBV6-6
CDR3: CASSSSGSGGANEQFF

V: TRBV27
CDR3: CASSFVPSGTTDTQYF

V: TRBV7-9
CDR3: CASSLAANSDTEAFF

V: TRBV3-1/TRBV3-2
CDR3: CASSQRRQGSEKLFF

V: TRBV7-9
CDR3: CASSLAGRGDTQYF

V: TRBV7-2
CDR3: CASSYGQGIVETQYF

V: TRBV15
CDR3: CATSRGGVQNIQYF

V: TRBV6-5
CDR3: CASRATGNYGYTF

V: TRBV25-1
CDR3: CASSDSRFPTDTQYF

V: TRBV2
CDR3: CASSEALQANTQYF

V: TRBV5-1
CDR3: CASQGDPDNEQFF

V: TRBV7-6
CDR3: CASSLVGGGNEQFF

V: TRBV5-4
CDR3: CASSSGQVGTEAFF

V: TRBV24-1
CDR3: CATSDSGQIGGNTIYF

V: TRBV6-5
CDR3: CASRKGVTGELFF

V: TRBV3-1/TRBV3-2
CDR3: CASSHQPGEAFF

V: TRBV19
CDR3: CASRPGHMNTEAFF

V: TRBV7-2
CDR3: CASSPLGRVHTIYF

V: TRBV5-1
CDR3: CASTPLAGEGNTGELFF

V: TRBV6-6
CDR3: CASRGGETLGSYGYTF

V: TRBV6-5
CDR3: CASSYSTGIEAFF

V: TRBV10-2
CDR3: CATTLGGLGRQDTQYF

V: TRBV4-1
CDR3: CASSQVGSYNEQFF

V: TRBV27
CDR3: CASGLDGVGQPQHF

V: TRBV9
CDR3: CASSINSGRSETQYF

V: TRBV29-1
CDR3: CSVVRHLNEQFF

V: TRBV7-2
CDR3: CASSRRDTRVF

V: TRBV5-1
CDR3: CASSLTGGGETQYF

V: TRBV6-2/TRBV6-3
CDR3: CASTPGAKNIQYF

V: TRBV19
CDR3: CACYQPGQGGEAFF

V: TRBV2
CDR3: CASRSGQLYGYTF

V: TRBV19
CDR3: CASRDRVATEAFF

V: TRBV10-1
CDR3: CASSRGTDTQYF